What follows are 17 T cell receptor beta chains derived from one specimen sequenced in a study of molecular identifiers for immune sequencing clone quantification. MiXCR was run by TCRdb on the PCR reads, yielding one entry per CDR3 protein. Of roughly 100,000 distinct CDR3 sequences in the sample, 30% to 45% were seen once. Sequencing was performed on naive CD8+ T cells from blood, with Jurkat cell RNA spiked in. The subset is: FACS-sorted CD8+CD4-CCR7+CD45RA+ naive T cells. The receptors were sampled from a human donor in good health. Some libraries in this study had Jurkat cell RNA spiked in.

On this clonotype: The CDR3 end shows no conserved phenylalanine or tryptophan, and so a read error is likely. The chain couples TRBV7-9 to TRBJ2-1; D is possibly TRBD1 (5 bases). Germline assignment: CDR1 SEHNR and CDR2 FQNEAQ (reference sequence). Trimming stripped 6 bases from V and 4 bases from J, with 16 bases between. The CDR3 covers 15 residues. CDR3 in amino acids: CASSPASAGYNEQFI. The CDR3 DNA reads TGTGCCAGCAGTCCCGCCTCTGCAGGGTACAATGAGCAGTTCATC.

This clonotype was recorded a few times. The rearrangement joins TRBV5-6 to TRBJ2-6; D gene uncertain. CDR1 is SGHDT and CDR2 is YYEEEE in the germline V gene. This CDR3 region has 14 residues. Trimming pared 1 base from V and 2 bases from J, leaving 4 bases between. This chain's CDR3 is CASSLFPGANVLTF. In DNA, the CDR3 is TGTGCCAGCAGCTTGTTTCCTGGGGCCAACGTCCTGACTTTC.

To note about this clonotype: This may be a read error, as it is one base from a much larger clone. The J gene is TRBJ1-1, the V gene TRBV7-9; TRBD1 is a possible D gene (5 bases). Germline V CDR1 and CDR2: SEHNR, FQNEAQ (reference sequence). This CDR3 comprises 13 residues. CDR3: CASSPAGETGAFF. CDR3 in DNA: TGTGCCAGCAGCCCGGCGGGGGAGACTGGAGCTTTCTTT. Together with reference TRBV7-9 and TRBJ1-1, the CDR3 gives the full variable domain: DTGVSQNPRHKITKRGQNVTFRCDPISEHNRLYWYRQTLGQGPEFLTYFQNEAQLEKSRLLSDRFSAERPKGSFSTLEIQRTEQGDSAMYLCASSPAGETGAFFGQGTRLTVV.

This clonotype was picked up a small number of times. This chain joins TRBV28 and TRBJ2-3; 9 bases map to TRBD1. The CDR3 loop spans 15 amino acids. V trimming: 5 bases; J trimming: 5 bases; junction bases outside the gene matches: 8. The germline V gene has CDR1 MDHEN and CDR2 SYDVKM. The CDR3 reads CASSPGGQGVDTQYF. CDR3 in DNA: TGTGCCAGCAGTCCCGGGGGACAGGGTGTAGATACGCAGTATTTT.

To note about this clonotype: A much larger clonotype is one base distant, so this may be a read error. The chain is built from TRBV14 and TRBJ2-2; tentative D call: TRBD2 (6 bases). Germline V CDR1 and CDR2: SGHDN, FVKESK. The CDR3 totals 13 residues. The CDR3 DNA sequence: TGTGCCAGCAGCCAAGTGAACGGCGGGGAGCAGTTTTTT. Protein product: CASSQVNGGEQFF.

The rearrangement joins TRBV2 to TRBJ1-1, with D possibly being TRBD1 (5 bases). V was trimmed by 8 bases and J by 6 bases, leaving 19 bases between them. CDR1 is SNHLY, CDR2 FYNNEI, per germline. The CDR3 runs to 14 residues. CDR3 loop: CASLIGVTDPEAFF. In DNA form, the CDR3 reads TGTGCCAGCTTGATCGGCGTGACAGACCCTGAAGCTTTCTTT.

This clonotype was observed a handful of times. J is TRBJ2-1 and V is TRBV11-2, with D possibly TRBD2 on 8 matching bases. This CDR3 has 15 amino acids. Germline V gene lookup returns CDR1 SGHAT and CDR2 FQNNGV. Trimming removed 4 bases at V and 9 bases at J, with 19 bases between. CDR3 sequence (DNA): TGTGCCAGCAGCTCACTAGCGGTCAGGGGGAGTGAGCAGTTCTTC. It yields the protein CASSSLAVRGSEQFF.

Details on this clonotype: At one end the junction does not follow the germline gene, possibly because of a read error. The CDR3 here is CASSPTAGTGAFF. As DNA, the CDR3 is TGTGCCAGCAGTCCCACAGCGGGCACTGGAGCTTTCTTT. The V and J genes are TRBV6-6 and TRBJ1-1; no reliable D call. The CDR3 runs to 13 residues. The V gene's germline CDR1 is MNHNY and CDR2 SVGAGI (reference sequence).

About this clonotype itself: This is likely a read error, given that the CDR3 carries no conserved phenylalanine or tryptophan at its end. The rearrangement joins TRBV12-3 or TRBV12-4 to TRBJ2-3, with D possibly being TRBD1 or TRBD2 (5 bases each). Between the trimmed V and J ends, which lost 5 bases and 1 base, there was a span of 19 bases. This CDR3 is 17 amino acids long. CDR3: CASSPGRRKYRTDTQYL. In DNA form, the CDR3 reads TGTGCCAGCAGTCCGGGACGCCGGAAATACCGCACAGATACGCAGTATCTT.

This chain uses TRBV20-1 with TRBJ2-7, with 11 bases matching TRBD1. The length of the CDR3 is 14 residues. Germline V gene data show CDR1 as DFQATT and CDR2 as SNEGSKA (reference sequence). V was clipped by 2 bases and J by 4 bases; unmatched bases: 4. The CDR3 coding sequence is TGCAGTGCTAGAATACGGGACAGGGGGTACGAGCAGTACTTC. Translation: CSARIRDRGYEQYF.

Worth noting for this clonotype: The junction departs from germline at one end; a sequencing error may be responsible. The J gene is TRBJ2-2, the V gene TRBV15, with D possibly TRBD2 on 5 matching bases. The germline CDR1 and CDR2 sequences are LNHNV and YYDKDF (reference sequence). The CDR3 runs to 16 residues. CDR3 in amino acids: CATSREGVLNTGELVF. DNA of the CDR3: TGTGCCACCAGCAGAGAAGGAGTGCTTAACACCGGGGAGCTGGTTTTT.

The chain joins TRBV6-2 or TRBV6-3 to TRBJ1-5, with 10 bases identical to TRBD1. The CDR3 totals 14 residues. The V and J ends lost 5 bases and 10 bases, in that order; junction bases with no gene match: 8. The germline V gene encodes CDR1 MNHEY and CDR2 SVGEGT. The CDR3 sequence is CASSRQGARYPQHF. The CDR3 DNA reads as TGTGCCAGCAGTAGACAGGGGGCGCGGTACCCCCAGCATTTT.

The V gene is TRBV5-1, the J gene TRBJ2-1; D unclear. The CDR3 spans 16 residues. Germline loops: CDR1 SGHRS, CDR2 YFSETQ. V shed 4 bases and J shed 0 bases, with 14 bases lying between them. As DNA, the CDR3 is TGCGCCAGCAGCCCCCCCGGTTCGAGCTCCTACAATGAGCAGTTCTTC. The encoded protein is CASSPPGSSSYNEQFF.

The rearrangement links TRBV6-6 to TRBJ2-6; D may be TRBD1 or TRBD2 (5 bases each). Germline V gene lookup returns CDR1 MNHNY and CDR2 SVGAGI (reference sequence). With 5 bases removed from V and 4 bases from J, the gap between germline ends came to 21 bases. The CDR3 is 18 residues long. The DNA of the CDR3 is TGTGCCAGCAGTGTTACCGGGACCGGCTACGTCGGGGCCAACGTCCTGACTTTC. Protein: CASSVTGTGYVGANVLTF.

Of note for this clonotype: The germline gene is not matched at one end of the junction; a read error may be the cause. The chain uses TRBV24-1 and TRBJ2-5; D unresolved. The CDR3 contains 15 residues. CDR1 is KGHDR and CDR2 is SFDVKD in the germline V gene. CDR3 sequence: CATSAGRVLGESQYF. The CDR3 DNA sequence: TGTGCCACCAGTGCTGGACGGGTTCTAGGAGAGAGCCAGTACTTC.

This clonotype appeared many times. The chain recombines TRBV4-3 with TRBJ2-7; D may be TRBD2 (6 bases). Germline CDR1 is LGHNA and CDR2 is YSLEER. The germline V and J ends were trimmed by 4 bases and 3 bases, with 10 bases remaining between them. CDR3 length: 13 amino acids. In DNA, the CDR3 is TGCGCCAGCAGCCCGGGACTGCACTACGAGCAGTACTTC. Its protein is CASSPGLHYEQYF.

This clonotype was seen repeatedly, ten times or more. This chain joins TRBV27 and TRBJ2-7, with TRBD1 matching 9 bases. J lost 2 bases, V lost 2 bases, and 4 bases had no gene match. This CDR3 has 15 residues. Germline V gives CDR1 MNHEY, CDR2 SMNVEV (reference sequence). CDR3 DNA: TGTGCCAGCAGTTTACGACAGGGGGAGGCCTACGAGCAGTACTTC. This gives the protein CASSLRQGEAYEQYF.